This T cell receptor (beta chain) was sequenced for a study of vaccination effects on CD4 cells after COVID-19. Turning to the study itself: Participants were vaccinated with two doses of either the BNT162b2 or mRNA-1273 vaccine. Two recovered convalescent patients were sampled 16 days and one week pre-vaccination.

Peptide-pool stimulation followed by sequencing identified expanded antigen-specific CD4+ clonotypes in the ViraFEST assay. A 10-day culture period preceded the isolation of CD4+ T cells. Documented for the person is a PCR-confirmed SARS-CoV-2 infection occurring between March and December 2020. Every well got 1.5 million to 2.5 million PBMC, which were grown with around 9.2 IU/ml IL-2 and around 10 ug/ml peptides. Clones were sequenced by immunoSEQ multiplex PCR, and TCRdb holds only the in-frame ones, with some missing. The repertoire holds approximately 26,000 clones, with 69% as singletons. Germline V gives CDR1 SGHAT, CDR2 FQNNGV. CDR3 length equals 16 residues. With V trimmed by 5 bases and J by 6 bases, 12 bases remained unmatched. Details on this clone: Its antigen remains unknown.

The sequencing here drew on CD4+ T cells from PBMCs cultured with SARS-CoV-2 spike peptides, taken before COVID-19 vaccination. The V call is TRBV11-2, the J call TRBJ2-1, with 8 bases fitting TRBD2. The TCR originated in a human donor who had a prior SARS-CoV-2 infection. The CDR3 here is CASSPFLAGGINEQFF. CDR3 coding DNA: TGTGCCAGCAGCCCGTTCTTGGCGGGAGGAATCAATGAGCAGTTCTTC.